This T cell receptor beta chain was retrieved from a study of cytomegalovirus exposure and HLA in healthy donors. Study background: The 110 or so validation repertoires were produced on the same platform as the 670 or so repertoires of the first cohort. This was reported in a later analysis.

Here immunoSEQ multiplex PCR was the method, and the copy in TCRdb shows in-frame clones only, minus some. The sample has some 140,000 clones; roughly four fifths are singletons. This clone has more than one count but fewer than ten. The donors were in the roughly 110-subject validation cohort, distinct from the approximately 700-subject first cohort. The TCR was taken from a woman between 25 and 40 years old in good health and CMV-seronegative. Sequencing was performed on PBMCs.

The CDR3 region has the DNA TGTGCCAGCAGTTACGGGGCCGGCTCCTATGGCTACACCTTC. This codes for CASSYGAGSYGYTF. The V and J genes are TRBV6-5 and TRBJ1-2, with a weak D call TRBD1 (5 bases). Germline lookup yields CDR1 MNHEY and CDR2 SVGAGI. The CDR3 consists of 14 residues. Trimming removed 2 bases from V and 4 bases from J, with 11 bases in between.